The table lists the clone carrying this TCR beta chain with a few counts. Its antigen is unidentified. cDNA libraries for TCR alpha and TCR beta, carrying sample barcodes and UMIs, came from 5'RACE with constant-segment primers. TCRdb itself ran the 5' RACE reads through MiXCR, one entry per CDR3 protein. The sample shows about 260,000 distinct CDR3 sequences, 8% to 9% of them seen only once. This entry is derived from a study of T-cell memory formation after mild COVID-19. The overall study: Largely donor-specific TCR clusters were found.

Trimming took 3 bases from V and 2 from J, leaving 8 bases between them. Germline CDR1 is SEHNR and CDR2 is FQNEAQ (reference sequence). CDR3 size: 13 residues. Findings and caveats of the study: CD8+ contracting clones occupied EMRA, while CD4+ ones occupied mainly CM and EM.

The chain combines TRBV7-9 with TRBJ2-7; D is uncertain. The sequence derives from a man aged 18 to 35 who had mild COVID-19 (a few samples of this study predate the infection). Cell type and time point are not known. The sequenced sample was PBMCs or a T cell subset sorted from them (not recorded which). CDR3: CASSFDGTYEQYF. DNA for the CDR3: TGTGCCAGCAGCTTCGACGGAACCTACGAGCAGTACTTC.